The clone carrying this TCR beta chain came up once. Its target is not known. The CDR3 covers 16 residues. Per the germline V gene, CDR1 is MNHEY and CDR2 is SMNVEV (reference sequence). With 5 bases clipped from V and 5 bases from J, the junction kept 9 bases outside the gene matches. The data originate from a study of STAT5B mutations in CD4+ large granular lymphocyte leukemia. The assay was run at survey level. Sequencing was performed with immunoSEQ multiplex PCR; in TCRdb, only in-frame clones are kept and a portion is missing. The sample contains approximately 52,000 clones, roughly two thirds of which appear only once. Whole-study findings and limits: CD4-sorted patient repertoires seemed more clonal than healthy CD4+ repertoires. Compared with healthy controls (2/35), patient top clones favored TRBV06 (8/27).

The source material was CD4+ T cells from blood buffy coats. The chain combines TRBV27 with TRBJ2-5; 12 nucleotides match TRBD1. This TCR derives from a human donor in good health. CDR3 bases: TGTGCCAGCAGTGCCTCCGGGACAGGGGGCTGGGAGACCCAGTACTTC. This encodes CASSASGTGGWETQYF.